One and the same sample provided the 9 T cell receptor beta chains below, sequenced in a study of CD8+CD57+ T cells in acquired aplastic anemia (dated by TCRdb to about 2018). Expansion of CD8+CD57+ cells had been shown by flow cytometry in the patients chosen for sequencing. Sequenced on an Illumina HiSeq 2000. TCR beta VDJ combination and CDR3 sequence profiling used genomic DNA as the template. TCRdb reprocessing: public reads trimmed at Q25 with fastp, clones called with MiXCR, in-frame beta chains kept. CDR3 protein duplicates are merged, each entry listing the most common genes and DNA. The sample includes approximately 190,000 distinct CDR3 sequences, with approximately 48% observed a single time. The top ten clonotypes cover around 9.7% of the sample. Sequenced: sorted CD4+, CD8+, or CD8+CD57+ T cells (not recorded which) from PBMCs. The receptors were sampled from a human donor with aplastic anemia.

J is TRBJ2-5 and V is TRBV3-1, with 12 bases identical to TRBD2. The V gene end was trimmed by 0 bases and the J gene end by 5 bases; junction bases not matched to a gene: 16. There are 20 residues in the CDR3. Germline lookup yields CDR1 LGHDT and CDR2 YNNKEL (reference sequence). The chain's CDR3 is CASSQDGKGLAGHREETQYF. CDR3 sequence (DNA): TGTGCCAGCAGCCAAGATGGTAAAGGACTAGCGGGACATAGAGAGGAGACCCAGTACTTC.

In this sample, this clonotype turned up many times. The chain couples TRBV5-6 to TRBJ1-5; D uncertain. Per the germline V gene, CDR1 is SGHDT and CDR2 is YYEEEE. Between the trimmed V and J ends, which lost 4 bases and 0 bases, there was a span of 5 bases. CDR3 length equals 13 residues. Here the CDR3 reads CASSVNSNQPQHF. The CDR3 DNA reads as TGTGCCAGCAGCGTAAATAGCAATCAGCCCCAGCATTTT.

The V and J genes are TRBV9 and TRBJ2-3, with TRBD2 as a possible D gene (6 bases). Germline CDR1 SGDLS, CDR2 YYNGEE. Trimming removed 1 base from V and 2 bases from J, with 8 bases in between. This CDR3 comprises 14 residues. CDR3 sequence reads: CASSVREYTDTQYF. CDR3 DNA sequence: TGTGCCAGCAGCGTACGGGAGTACACAGATACGCAGTATTTT.

The table lists this clonotype with a few counts. The chain combines TRBV9 with TRBJ1-1; 9 bases are a match to TRBD1. In germline, CDR1 is SGDLS, CDR2 YYNGEE. This CDR3 spans 15 amino acids. The J segment lost 4 bases and the V segment lost 4 bases, leaving 8 bases of the junction unmatched. As DNA, the CDR3 is TGTGCCAGCAGCTCCTGGACAGGGGCGAGCACTGAAGCTTTCTTT. Amino acids: CASSSWTGASTEAFF.

This clonotype was found many times. J is TRBJ2-7 and V is TRBV11-2; weak D call: TRBD1 (6 bases). Germline CDR1 reads SGHAT; CDR2 reads FQNNGV. CDR3 length: 17 residues. V dropped 1 base and J dropped 2 bases, with 18 bases sitting between them. The CDR3 bases are TGTGCCAGCAGCTTAGGACCGGGTCCGGGGACAACCTACGAGCAGTACTTC. As protein: CASSLGPGPGTTYEQYF. Full variable domain (missing parts from reference TRBV11-2 and TRBJ2-7): EAGVAQSPRYKIIEKRQSVAFWCNPISGHATLYWYQQILGQGPKLLIQFQNNGVVDDSQLPKDRFSAERLKGVDSTLKIQPAKLEDSAVYLCASSLGPGPGTTYEQYFGPGTRLTVT.

This clonotype occurred many times. A junction boundary mismatches the germline segment, possibly from a read error. The chain recombines TRBV5-1 with TRBJ1-1; maybe TRBD1 (5 bases). CDR3 length equals 14 residues. Germline V gene sequence: CDR1 SGHRS, CDR2 YFSETQ. CDR3 residues: CASSLNQGNTEAFF. The CDR3 coding sequence is TGTGCCAGCAGCTTGAATCAGGGGAACACTGAAGCTTTCTTT.

This clonotype was seen ten or more times. The rearrangement links TRBV19 to TRBJ2-2; D might be TRBD1 (5 bases). The V end lost 7 bases, the J end lost 0 bases, and 9 bases lay between the germline ends. Germline CDR1 is LNHDA and CDR2 is SQIVND (reference sequence). The CDR3 has 14 amino acids. The CDR3, as DNA: TGTGCCAGTATCCAGGGTCCGAACACCGGGGAGCTGTTTTTT. As protein: CASIQGPNTGELFF. The full variable domain, with the rest looked up from reference TRBV19 and TRBJ2-2, is DGGITQSPKYLFRKEGQNVTLSCEQNLNHDAMYWYRQDPGQGLRLIYYSQIVNDFQKGDIAEGYSVSREKKESFPLTVTSAQKNPTAFYLCASIQGPNTGELFFGEGSRLTVL.

V usage is TRBV20-1 and J usage is TRBJ2-1, with 12 positions matching TRBD2. Trimming took 8 bases from V and 10 from J; bases not matched to a gene: 12. CDR1 is DFQATT, CDR2 SNEGSKA, per germline (reference sequence). This CDR3 comprises 14 residues. The CDR3 region has the DNA TGCAGTTTCGGACTAGCGGGACCCCTAGGCGAGCAGTTCTTC. Its translation: CSFGLAGPLGEQFF.

The chain uses TRBV19 and TRBJ1-1; D ambiguous. Germline lookup yields CDR1 LNHDA and CDR2 SQIVND (reference sequence). Trimming took 3 bases from V and 4 from J, leaving 12 bases between them. The CDR3 extends over 14 amino acids. DNA for the CDR3: TGTGCCAGTAGTATTACGGTCGATAGCACTGAAGCTTTCTTT. This sequence encodes CASSITVDSTEAFF.